Sequencing of this T cell receptor (beta chain) was carried out in a study of blood T cell repertoires in COVID-19. Study-wide context: In each case, the material was cDNA or gDNA derived from T cells, B-cell-depleted T cells, or PBMCs.

Method: immunoSEQ multiplex PCR; TCRdb's copy keeps in-frame clones and lacks some. Of roughly 230,000 clones listed, about 86% were seen once; the top ten hold roughly 8.8%. Germline lookup yields CDR1 SGHRS and CDR2 YFSETQ. V dropped 4 bases and J dropped 10; count of bases not matched to a gene: 16. CDR3 length: 17 residues. This clone has only one observation. The J gene is TRBJ2-1, the V gene TRBV5-1; 11 nucleotides align to TRBD2. The source material was peripheral blood. This clonotype was obtained from a man aged 35-49 years with active or convalescent COVID-19. CDR3 region: CASSISGLAGGGREQFF. The CDR3 region has the DNA TGCGCCAGCAGCATTTCGGGTCTAGCGGGAGGTGGACGGGAGCAGTTCTTC.